The T cell receptor (beta chain) described here comes from a study of blood T cell repertoires in COVID-19. Study overall: Samples came from the United States, Italy and Spain, spanning acute and convalescent COVID-19. PBMCs, B-cell-depleted T cells, or T cells provided the cDNA or gDNA that made up the material.

Trimming took off 6 bases at V and 4 bases at J, with 4 bases between the two ends. The CDR3 spans 11 residues. CDR1 and CDR2 from the germline V gene are MNHEY and SMNVEV (reference sequence). As processed by the authors: How many nucleated cells were present was estimated from reference gene primer amplification. TCRdb's copy holds only in-frame clones and misses some; the assay was immunoSEQ multiplex PCR. The DNA gave D and trimming, while V, J and clone size come from that table. The sample comprises 55,000 to 65,000 clones, 75% to 90% of which are singletons, and around a tenth rests with the top ten.

The specimen was peripheral blood. V is TRBV27 and J is TRBJ2-1; D gene uncertain. This clonotype was obtained from a human donor with acute or convalescent COVID-19. The donor label of this sample is uncertain. The CDR3 DNA reads TGTGCCAGCAGCAGATACAATGAGCAGTTCTTC. Protein: CASSRYNEQFF.